The clone carrying this TCR beta chain has a handful of counts. Its antigen is still unknown. This sample was included in a study of T cell repertoires in cytomegalovirus infection. Overall study: CMV epitopes in the study were HLA-C-restricted (recently identified) and HLA-B-restricted (well studied). Indicated by public TCR beta signatures were CMV infection and matching HLA type.

The germline V gene encodes CDR1 MGHRA and CDR2 YSYEKL. This CDR3 has 15 amino acids. V dropped 3 bases and J dropped 5; count of bases not matched to a gene: 9. Findings and caveats of the study: The study identified carriers of CMV plus the relevant HLA from cumulative public TCR beta family frequency. Clonotype analysis showed dominance of the ex vivo response by HLA-C-restricted CMV-specific TCR beta clonotypes.

TCRdb redid the calling of the reads with MiXCR, one entry per CDR3 protein. The table has 800,000 to 950,000 distinct CDR3 sequences, around a third seen once; the top ten hold 9.5% to 15%. Specimen: cultured CD8+ T cells from PBMCs, collected from culture after CMV antigen stimulation. The genes are TRBV4-1 and TRBJ2-5, with 7 bases lining up with TRBD1. This TCR was sampled from a human donor in good health (CMV status not recorded). Some clones in this sample may be carry-over from other donors' samples. The CDR3 nucleotides read TGCGCCAGCAGCCATCGACAGGGAGAAGTGGAGACCCAGTACTTC. Protein sequence: CASSHRQGEVETQYF.